What follows are 28 T cell receptor beta chains derived from one specimen sequenced in a study of CD8 T cells in Susac syndrome. RNA in amounts of about 0.5 to 1 ug was reverse transcribed with random hexamers. MiXCR, applied by TCRdb to the immunoSEQ multiplex PCR reads, yields one record per CDR3 protein. The table shows 150,000 to 200,000 distinct CDR3 sequences, with approximately 95% occurring only once. The sample taken for sequencing was CD4+ T cells from PBMCs. The receptors shown here come from a human donor with multiple sclerosis.

This chain connects TRBV29-1 to TRBJ1-2; the D gene is possibly TRBD1 (5 bases). The CDR3 has 12 amino acids. The V end was cut by 6 bases, the J end by 8 bases, with 16 bases between. Germline V gene lookup returns CDR1 SQVTM and CDR2 ANQGSEA. CDR3 sequence reads: CSVGPAGRGYTF. CDR3 nucleotides: TGCAGCGTCGGCCCCGCAGGGAGAGGCTACACCTTC.

CDR3 nucleotides: TGTGCCAGCAGTTACAGCGGGACGCTCGATGGCTACACCTTC. Translation: CASSYSGTLDGYTF. This chain connects TRBV6-6 to TRBJ1-2; TRBD1 is a possible D gene (5 bases). The CDR3 covers 14 residues. The V gene lost 2 bases and the J gene lost 6 bases, with 13 bases spanning the gap. The germline gives CDR1 MNHNY, CDR2 SVGAGI (reference sequence).

The V and J genes are TRBV30 and TRBJ1-2; D gene uncertain. The CDR3 is 12 amino acids. Trimming took 1 base from V and 8 from J, leaving 11 bases between them. Germline V gives CDR1 GTSNPN, CDR2 SVGIG (reference sequence). CDR3 region: CAWSGTMGGYTF. CDR3 nucleotides: TGTGCCTGGAGTGGCACGATGGGGGGCTACACCTTC. The full variable domain, rest sourced from reference TRBV30 and TRBJ1-2, is SQTIHQWPATLVQPVGSPLSLECTVEGTSNPNLYWYRQAAGRGLQLLFYSVGIGQISSEVPQNLSASRPQDRQFILSSKKLLLSDSGFYLCAWSGTMGGYTFGSGTRLTVV.

This chain uses TRBV2 with TRBJ2-7; D call uncertain. There are 12 residues in the CDR3. Germline V gene lookup returns CDR1 SNHLY and CDR2 FYNNEI. Trimming removed 5 bases from V and 5 bases from J, with 10 bases in between. CDR3 DNA sequence: TGTGCCAGCAGTACCTGGAACCACGAGCAGTACTTC. Its translation is CASSTWNHEQYF.

The chain employs TRBV20-1 and TRBJ1-5, with D unclear. This CDR3 contains 12 residues. V lost 6 bases, J lost 4 bases, and 10 bases lay in between. CDR1 DFQATT and CDR2 SNEGSKA come from the germline V gene (reference sequence). CDR3 amino acids: CSATYTNQPQHF. CDR3 bases: TGCAGTGCCACTTACACAAATCAGCCCCAGCATTTT.

This clonotype turned up a few times. The chain joins TRBV30 to TRBJ2-3, with D possibly matching TRBD2 (6 bases). The V gene lost 2 bases and the J gene lost 0 bases, with 9 bases spanning the gap. The germline V gene encodes CDR1 GTSNPN and CDR2 SVGIG (reference sequence). The CDR3 extends over 14 amino acids. CDR3 DNA: TGTGCCTGGAGTAGGGAGGCTAGCACAGATACGCAGTATTTT. It yields the protein CAWSREASTDTQYF.

The chain couples TRBV30 to TRBJ2-3; D could derive from TRBD1 or TRBD2 (5 bases each). V was cut by 4 bases and J by 1 base, with 18 bases left in between. The CDR3 consists of 16 residues. In germline, CDR1 is GTSNPN, CDR2 SVGIG (reference sequence). The CDR3, as DNA: TGTGCCTGGAACCTCGGGGCGGTTGTGCGCACAGATACGCAGTATTTT. It yields the protein CAWNLGAVVRTDTQYF.

The chain recombines TRBV7-9 with TRBJ1-2; possible D gene TRBD1, 5 bases. The ends were cut back, 9 bases at V and 8 bases at J, with 16 bases in the middle. The CDR3 covers 12 residues. Germline V gives CDR1 SEHNR, CDR2 FQNEAQ (reference sequence). CDR3 sequence: CASRDSGEGYTF. DNA of the CDR3: TGTGCCAGTCGGGACTCCGGGGAAGGCTACACCTTC.

V is TRBV3-1 and J is TRBJ2-3; D is perhaps TRBD2 (5 bases). Trimming pared 6 bases from V and 3 bases from J, leaving 10 bases between. Per germline, CDR1 LGHDT and CDR2 YNNKEL (reference sequence). CDR3 size: 13 residues. The CDR3 region is CASRWTATDTQYF. The CDR3 nucleotides read TGTGCCAGCAGGTGGACTGCTACAGATACGCAGTATTTT.

The chain combines TRBV12-3 or TRBV12-4 with TRBJ1-1; D not resolved. The CDR3 is 11 residues long. Deletions cut 7 bases from V and 7 bases from J, with 10 bases between. The chain's CDR3 is CASKAFGEAFF. The CDR3 nucleotides are TGTGCCAGCAAGGCATTTGGTGAAGCTTTCTTT.

The chain recombines TRBV12-3 or TRBV12-4 with TRBJ1-6; D gene unclear. CDR3 length: 13 amino acids. The germline V and J ends were trimmed by 8 bases and 10 bases, with 15 bases remaining between them. The CDR3 spells CASAPQSGSPLHF. The CDR3 DNA follows: TGTGCCAGCGCGCCCCAATCGGGGTCACCCCTCCACTTT.

The gene calls are TRBV12-5 and TRBJ1-1; 7 nucleotides line up with TRBD1. CDR1 and CDR2 (germline): LGHNT, FRNRAP. This CDR3 has 13 amino acids. V shed 2 bases and J 5 bases; nucleotides not matched to a gene: 2. The CDR3 bases are TGTGCTAGTGGTTTGACCAGGGGGACTGAAGCTTTCTTT. Protein product: CASGLTRGTEAFF.

The chain uses TRBV6-2 or TRBV6-3 and TRBJ1-1; D unclear. Germline V gene sequence: CDR1 MNHEY, CDR2 SVGEGT. This CDR3 region has 11 residues. The ends were cut back, 9 bases at V and 1 base at J, with 6 bases in the middle. The CDR3 region has the DNA TGTGCCAGTATGGCGAACACTGAAGCTTTCTTT. It yields the protein CASMANTEAFF.

Here the CDR3 reads CASSSGMRETQYF. As DNA, the CDR3 is TGCGCCAGCAGCTCCGGGATGCGGGAGACCCAGTACTTC. The chain joins TRBV5-1 to TRBJ2-5; maybe TRBD2 (5 bases). V lost 3 bases and J lost 5, with 11 bases in between. The germline CDR1 and CDR2 sequences are SGHRS and YFSETQ. The CDR3 consists of 13 residues.

The V call is TRBV12-3 or TRBV12-4, the J call TRBJ2-7; 7 bases agree with TRBD2. V gave up 8 bases and J gave up 6 bases; unmatched junction bases: 16. This CDR3 contains 15 residues. The CDR3 DNA reads as TGTGCCAGCCGCGCCGACGGCGGGAGTGAAGGCGAGCAGTACTTC. Protein: CASRADGGSEGEQYF.

V is TRBV27 and J is TRBJ1-1, with 8 bases identical to TRBD1. Per germline, CDR1 MNHEY and CDR2 SMNVEV (reference sequence). V shed 6 bases, J shed 8 bases, and the junction held 8 bases outside the gene matches. This CDR3 has 13 residues. This CDR3 reads CASSYIGTGEAFF. CDR3 bases: TGTGCCAGCAGCTATATCGGGACAGGAGAAGCTTTCTTT.

The chain joins TRBV10-3 to TRBJ1-4; D gene unclear. CDR3 length equals 15 residues. CDR1 ENHRY and CDR2 SYGVKD come from the germline V gene. The V gene lost 0 bases and the J gene lost 7 bases, with 12 bases spanning the gap. The CDR3 spells CAISESAPGSEKLFF. In DNA, the CDR3 is TGTGCCATCAGTGAGTCGGCCCCGGGATCTGAAAAACTGTTTTTT.

V is TRBV20-1 and J is TRBJ2-3; the match to TRBD1 covers 9 bases. There are 12 residues in the CDR3. Losses at the gene ends were 0 bases for V and 11 bases for J; bases not matched to a gene: 3. The germline V gene encodes CDR1 DFQATT and CDR2 SNEGSKA (reference sequence). The CDR3 reads CSAREGQGRQYF. The CDR3 coding sequence is TGCAGTGCTAGAGAAGGACAGGGGAGGCAGTATTTT.

The rearrangement joins TRBV7-7 to TRBJ2-3, with D hard to call. This CDR3 has 13 amino acids. Germline V gene lookup returns CDR1 SSHAT and CDR2 FNYEAQ (reference sequence). With 0 bases removed from V and 5 bases from J, the gap between germline ends came to 6 bases. The CDR3 nucleotides read TGTGCCAGCAGCTTAGCAGAGTTAGATACGCAGTATTTT. Encoded protein: CASSLAELDTQYF.

The chain has TRBV5-1 and TRBJ2-7; D uncertain. This CDR3 has 13 residues. From germline, CDR1 is SGHRS and CDR2 YFSETQ. The V gene lost 0 bases and the J gene lost 2 bases, with 6 bases spanning the gap. The CDR3 protein is CASSLVSPYEQYF. The CDR3 nucleotides read TGCGCCAGCAGCTTGGTTTCTCCCTACGAGCAGTACTTC.

The rearrangement joins TRBV4-3 to TRBJ2-2, with 9 nucleotides matching TRBD2. This CDR3 is built from 14 residues. V shed 4 bases and J 6 bases; nucleotides not matched to a gene: 3. The germline V gene encodes CDR1 LGHNA and CDR2 YSLEER. This chain's CDR3 is CASSRREGSGELFF. For the CDR3, the DNA is TGCGCCAGCAGCCGGCGGGAGGGCTCCGGGGAGCTGTTTTTT.

This chain uses TRBV20-1 with TRBJ1-2; the D gene is possibly TRBD1 (5 bases). The germline CDR1 and CDR2 sequences are DFQATT and SNEGSKA (reference sequence). V shed 5 bases and J shed 8 bases, with 15 bases lying between them. The CDR3 covers 12 residues. The CDR3 DNA reads as TGCAGTGCTTTACAGGCTTCGGGAGGCTACACCTTC. Translation gives CSALQASGGYTF.

The rearrangement links TRBV6-2 or TRBV6-3 to TRBJ1-2; D gene ambiguous. The CDR3 is made up of 12 amino acids. CDR1 is MNHEY and CDR2 is SVGEGT in the germline V gene. Trimming stripped 6 bases from V and 2 bases from J, with 7 bases between. CDR3 residues: CASRALNYGYTF. CDR3 DNA: TGTGCCAGCAGAGCCCTGAACTATGGCTACACCTTC.

This clonotype was recorded only once. J is TRBJ1-2 and V is TRBV29-1, with a possible D match to TRBD1 (6 bases). With 2 bases removed from V and 7 bases from J, the gap between germline ends came to 17 bases. CDR1 and CDR2 from the germline V gene are SQVTM and ANQGSEA. The CDR3 is 14 residues long. In DNA form, the CDR3 reads TGCAGCGTTGAAACCGGGGACTTCAGGGGTGGCTACACCTTC. It yields the protein CSVETGDFRGGYTF.

The rearrangement links TRBV29-1 to TRBJ2-3, with 7 bases aligning to TRBD1. The CDR3 runs to 14 residues. The germline V gene has CDR1 SQVTM and CDR2 ANQGSEA. Trimming removed 8 bases from V and 0 bases from J; junction bases left unmatched: 8. CDR3 DNA: TGCAGCATCACAGGGGCCTATAGCACAGATACGCAGTATTTT. This codes for CSITGAYSTDTQYF.

This chain links TRBV19 with TRBJ2-3, with a tentative D call TRBD2 (5 bases). The CDR3 consists of 15 residues. V lost 6 bases to trimming and J lost 1 base, with 14 bases between them. From germline, CDR1 is LNHDA and CDR2 SQIVND (reference sequence). CDR3 in amino acids: CASSLPGTGTDTQYF. Written as DNA, the CDR3 is TGTGCCAGTAGCCTTCCGGGAACGGGCACAGATACGCAGTATTTT. The whole variable domain, remainder taken from reference TRBV19 and TRBJ2-3, is DGGITQSPKYLFRKEGQNVTLSCEQNLNHDAMYWYRQDPGQGLRLIYYSQIVNDFQKGDIAEGYSVSREKKESFPLTVTSAQKNPTAFYLCASSLPGTGTDTQYFGPGTRLTVL.

The chain couples TRBV30 to TRBJ2-7; D is uncertain. CDR3 length equals 13 residues. Trimming shortened V by 1 base and J by 3 bases, and 10 bases separated the two germline ends. Germline V CDR1 and CDR2: GTSNPN, SVGIG (reference sequence). CDR3 region: CAWSGYWDYEQYF. DNA for the CDR3: TGTGCCTGGAGTGGCTACTGGGACTACGAGCAGTACTTC.

This chain connects TRBV12-3 or TRBV12-4 to TRBJ1-4, with 9 nucleotides matching TRBD1. The CDR3 is 14 residues long. V trimming: 8 bases; J trimming: 10 bases; junction bases outside the gene matches: 11. The CDR3 sequence is CASRMDRGSGKLFF. The CDR3 DNA is TGTGCCAGCCGAATGGACAGGGGATCGGGAAAACTGTTTTTT.